Described below is a single T cell receptor (beta chain) sequence and its context. This record comes from a study of blood T cell repertoires in COVID-19. Turning to the study itself: Samples of COVID-19 (acute and convalescent) were obtained from the United States, Italy and Spain. T cells, B-cell-depleted T cells, or PBMCs provided the cDNA or gDNA that served as material.

The germline V gene has CDR1 SGHDN and CDR2 FVKESK. The CDR3 runs to 15 residues. With 4 bases clipped from V and 5 bases from J, the junction kept 6 bases outside the gene matches. Enrolment of Seattle patients took place during active infection, and they were followed longitudinally. Repertoires were generated with immunoSEQ multiplex PCR, while TCRdb's copy carries only in-frame clones and drops some. The sample records 290,000 or so clones, more than 85% being singletons. The receptor was isolated from a woman aged 25 to 39 with COVID-19, enrolled during active disease. Sequencing was performed on peripheral blood. This rearrangement joins TRBV14 to TRBJ2-7; TRBD1 matches 12 bases. As DNA, the CDR3 is TGTGCCAGCAGCCTCTGGGACAGGGGGCCCAACGAGCAGTACTTC. Protein product: CASSLWDRGPNEQYF.